Below, one TCR beta chain is given with its context. The antigen remains unidentified. Profiled with immunoSEQ multiplex PCR; TCRdb holds only in-frame clones, not every one. Of nearly 25,000 clones listed, around 80% are singletons. This sample was included in a study of a mutant IDH1 vaccine in newly diagnosed glioma. The CDR3 sequence is 16 residues long. With 7 bases clipped from V and 6 bases from J, the junction kept 14 bases outside the gene matches. CDR1 is SQVTM, CDR2 ANQGSEA, per germline. The time point here: week 47, end of study. Mutant IDH1 20-mer peptide, at 300 ug, made up each vaccine dose, with topical imiquimod. There were new WHO grade 3 or 4 astrocytomas in the donors, and these were IDH1-mutant and ATRX-lost.

This sample comprised PBMCs, obtained from a glioma patient whose treatment included an IDH1 peptide vaccine. This chain connects TRBV29-1 to TRBJ2-5; 13 nucleotides agree with TRBD2. The clonotype was recovered from a man in his forties or fifties with glioma. Some clones in this sample may be carry-over from other donors' samples. CDR3 nucleotides: TGCAGCGCAGGAACCGGGACTAGCGGGGTGGGAAAGACCCAGTACTTC. Protein: CSAGTGTSGVGKTQYF.